These 20 T cell receptor beta chains were all obtained from the same sample, sequenced in a study of blood T cells in healthy people across ages. Then a second PCR, running about 7 to 11 cycles, was carried out with a sample-barcoded 5' primer and a J-beta primer mix. TCRdb re-called the 5' RACE reads with MiXCR, one entry per CDR3 protein. The top ten clones hold 15% to 25% of a sample with hundreds of thousands of distinct CDR3 sequences, around 45% of them seen once. The sequencing input was blood. The receptor source for this set is a man in his 60s in good health.

The gene calls are TRBV5-1 and TRBJ2-3, with 7 bases aligning to TRBD1. This CDR3 is built from 15 residues. Germline CDR1 is SGHRS and CDR2 is YFSETQ. The V gene end was trimmed by 7 bases and the J gene end by 2 bases; junction bases not matched to a gene: 10. This CDR3 reads CASGWGQTFTDTQYF. The CDR3 DNA is TGCGCCAGCGGCTGGGGACAGACATTCACAGATACGCAGTATTTT.

The rearrangement joins TRBV6-5 to TRBJ2-5; D is possibly TRBD1 (5 bases). Per the germline V gene, CDR1 is MNHEY and CDR2 is SVGAGI. The V and J ends lost 5 bases and 2 bases respectively, with 15 bases between them. The CDR3 runs 15 residues. The CDR3 sequence: CASSRTFSPQETQYF. The DNA of the CDR3 is TGTGCCAGCAGTCGGACATTTTCCCCTCAAGAGACCCAGTACTTC.

The chain carries TRBV15 and TRBJ2-1; 9 positions match TRBD1. Germline V gene sequence: CDR1 LNHNV, CDR2 YYDKDF (reference sequence). The ends lost 0 bases at V and 4 bases at J; junction bases unmatched: 1. The CDR3 is 15 amino acids. Written as DNA, the CDR3 is TGTGCCACCAGCAGAGAACAGGGGGCTTACAATGAGCAGTTCTTC. As protein: CATSREQGAYNEQFF.

As DNA, the CDR3 is TGTGCCAGCAGCATGGACAGGGGGCCCTTGTGGTTTTTT. Translating gives CASSMDRGPLWFF. V gene TRBV3-1 combines with J gene TRBJ1-4; TRBD1 matches at 11 bases. V gave up 5 bases and J gave up 16 bases; unmatched junction bases: 9. CDR1 is LGHDT and CDR2 is YNNKEL in the germline V gene (reference sequence). The CDR3 has 13 residues.

This clonotype was found a few times. The chain is built from TRBV7-9 and TRBJ2-7, with a weak D call TRBD1 (7 bases). Trimming removed 4 bases at V and 5 bases at J, with 21 bases between. The germline V gene encodes CDR1 SEHNR and CDR2 FQNEAQ (reference sequence). The CDR3 totals 16 residues. The CDR3 DNA reads as TGTGCCAGCAGCTATAGCCTGGTTCAGGGGGGCGACGAGCAGTACTTC. Translating gives CASSYSLVQGGDEQYF.

The V call is TRBV6-6, the J call TRBJ1-1; D unresolved. Trimming left V 11 bases short and J 4 bases short, with 17 bases between. The germline gives CDR1 MNHNY, CDR2 SVGAGI (reference sequence). This CDR3 is built from 13 residues. In DNA form, the CDR3 reads TGTGCCCAATCTCCAGGAGGTGGCACTGAAGCTTTCTTT. This translates into CAQSPGGGTEAFF.

This chain connects TRBV2 to TRBJ2-7, with 8 bases identical to TRBD1. Trimming took 6 bases from V and 0 from J; bases not matched to a gene: 7. Germline V gene sequence: CDR1 SNHLY, CDR2 FYNNEI. The CDR3 totals 15 residues. CDR3 bases: TGTGCCAGCAGGGTCAGGGGGCTTCCCTCCTACGAGCAGTACTTC. This encodes CASRVRGLPSYEQYF.

This clonotype was found a few times. The V and J genes are TRBV5-1 and TRBJ2-3; TRBD2 aligns across 9 bases. This CDR3 comprises 16 residues. The germline V gene has CDR1 SGHRS and CDR2 YFSETQ. Trimming removed 4 bases from V and 2 bases from J; junction bases left unmatched: 8. CDR3 DNA: TGCGCCAGCAGCCCAATGAGCGGGGGGTTCACAGATACGCAGTATTTT. This encodes CASSPMSGGFTDTQYF.

This clonotype came up many times. V gene TRBV9 combines with J gene TRBJ1-5; D perhaps matches TRBD1 (5 bases). This CDR3 is 14 amino acids long. Germline lookup yields CDR1 SGDLS and CDR2 YYNGEE. The V gene lost 4 bases and the J gene lost 0 bases, with 8 bases spanning the gap. DNA of the CDR3: TGTGCCAGCAGCACACAGGATAGCAATCAGCCCCAGCATTTT. It encodes CASSTQDSNQPQHF. The complete variable domain, with remaining parts taken from reference TRBV9 and TRBJ1-5, reads DSGVTQTPKHLITATGQRVTLRCSPRSGDLSVYWYQQSLDQGLQFLIQYYNGEERAKGNILERFSAQQFPDLHSELNLSSLELGDSALYFCASSTQDSNQPQHFGDGTRLSIL.

This chain's CDR3 is CSVVRTVRGTEAFF. The CDR3 nucleotides are TGCAGCGTTGTGAGGACAGTAAGGGGCACTGAAGCTTTCTTT. The chain links TRBV29-1 to TRBJ1-1; TRBD1 is a possible D gene (6 bases). Germline V gene lookup returns CDR1 SQVTM and CDR2 ANQGSEA. The CDR3 consists of 14 residues. Between the trimmed V and J ends, which lost 4 bases and 4 bases, there was a span of 16 bases.

This clonotype has more than one count but fewer than ten. The chain employs TRBV20-1 and TRBJ2-1; 11 nucleotides align to TRBD2. Trimming cost V 0 bases and J 7 bases; bases outside gene matches: 5. The CDR3 consists of 15 residues. The germline gives CDR1 DFQATT, CDR2 SNEGSKA (reference sequence). The CDR3 sequence: CSARDSGGASNEQFF. Written as DNA, the CDR3 is TGCAGTGCTAGAGATAGCGGGGGGGCATCGAATGAGCAGTTCTTC.

This chain links TRBV5-1 with TRBJ2-7; TRBD2 might be the D (6 bases). CDR3 length: 15 residues. CDR1 and CDR2 (germline): SGHRS, YFSETQ. The V and J ends lost 0 bases and 3 bases respectively, with 13 bases between them. CDR3: CASSLVGGRGYEQYF. In nucleotides, the CDR3 is TGCGCCAGCAGCTTGGTGGGGGGAAGGGGCTACGAGCAGTACTTC. Using reference TRBV5-1 and TRBJ2-7 for the parts outside the CDR3, the full variable domain is KAGVTQTPRYLIKTRGQQVTLSCSPISGHRSVSWYQQTPGQGLQFLFEYFSETQRNKGNFPGRFSGRQFSNSRSEMNVSTLELGDSALYLCASSLVGGRGYEQYFGPGTRLTVT.

CDR3 coding DNA: TGCAGTGCTAGCGGAGCGGGGTGGGCAGATACGCAGTATTTT. Residues: CSASGAGWADTQYF. This sequence joins TRBV20-1 and TRBJ2-3; 7 bases line up with TRBD2. The germline CDR1 and CDR2 sequences are DFQATT and SNEGSKA (reference sequence). This CDR3 region has 14 residues. The ends lost 3 bases at V and 4 bases at J; junction bases unmatched: 7.

This clonotype came up a few times. This chain joins TRBV7-2 and TRBJ2-7; 15 bases are shared with TRBD2. The V and J ends lost 2 bases and 3 bases, in that order; junction bases with no gene match: 8. The CDR3 is made up of 18 amino acids. Germline CDR1 SGHTA, CDR2 FQGNSA. For the CDR3, the DNA is TGTGCCAGCAGCTTAAATGGAGGACTAGCGGGGGGGCGCTACGAGCAGTACTTC. Its protein product is CASSLNGGLAGGRYEQYF.

The sample holds a few counts of this clonotype. V and J are TRBV25-1 and TRBJ1-2; possibly TRBD1 for D (6 bases). Trimming took off 2 bases at V and 10 bases at J, with 14 bases between the two ends. CDR1 is MGHDK and CDR2 is SYGVNS in the germline V gene. This CDR3 spans 13 amino acids. The CDR3 sequence: CASSEGGGRVYTF. The CDR3, as DNA: TGTGCCAGCAGTGAAGGCGGGGGGCGCGTCTACACCTTC.

The V and J genes are TRBV29-1 and TRBJ2-1, with D possibly TRBD1 on 6 matching bases. V lost 3 bases and J 8 bases, leaving 20 bases between the germline ends. The CDR3 is 15 residues long. Germline assignment: CDR1 SQVTM and CDR2 ANQGSEA. The CDR3, as DNA: TGCAGCGTTGACATCCGGGACAAACGGTATCATGAGCAGTTCTTC. Residues: CSVDIRDKRYHEQFF.

CDR3 DNA: TGTGCCAGCATCCCAGTCCCCTACGAGCAGTACTTC. Translated, it gives CASIPVPYEQYF. The V gene is TRBV6-7, the J gene TRBJ2-7; D is unresolved. TRBV6-7 falls under the ORF class, with uncertain function. This CDR3 spans 12 amino acids. The ends were cut back, 7 bases at V and 2 bases at J, with 9 bases in the middle.

V gene TRBV5-1 combines with J gene TRBJ1-2; D call uncertain. The CDR3 is made up of 13 amino acids. Trimming cost V 2 bases and J 7 bases, with 12 bases left between them. Germline values: CDR1 SGHRS, CDR2 YFSETQ. The CDR3 here is CASSFDGIRGYTF. CDR3 coding DNA: TGCGCCAGCAGCTTTGATGGAATCCGTGGCTACACCTTC.

The CDR3 DNA reads as TGTGCCAGCGTCGGAACCGGGACAGACTACGAGCAGTACTTC. Translated: CASVGTGTDYEQYF. This chain joins TRBV28 and TRBJ2-7, with 7 bases matching TRBD1. The CDR3 sequence is 14 residues long. Germline lookup yields CDR1 MDHEN and CDR2 SYDVKM. The trim removed 8 bases at V and 3 bases at J, leaving 10 bases unmatched.

CDR3 in DNA: TGTGCCAGCAGTTACTCCCTCCCCGGAACGCAGTATTTT. Encoded protein: CASSYSLPGTQYF. This sequence joins TRBV6-6 and TRBJ2-3; D gene uncertain. Germline CDR1 is MNHNY and CDR2 is SVGAGI (reference sequence). CDR3 size: 13 residues. Trimming stripped 0 bases from V and 9 bases from J, with 10 bases between.